This T cell receptor beta chain was captured in a study of STAT3 mutations in large granular lymphocyte leukemia. Study context: Roughly half of the longitudinally sequenced T-LGLL patients carried detectable canonical activating STAT3 mutations. Over half of T-LGLL patients had one or more immunosuppressive regimens. Study observations and caveats: In T-cell large granular lymphocyte leukemia, about half of patients showed multiple immunodominant subclonotypes.

As for this clone: Its target is not known.

The CDR3 covers 15 residues. Trimming cost V 1 base and J 2 bases, with 10 bases left between them. Germline CDR1 and CDR2: SGHDN and FVKESK. Tens of thousands of productive templates were obtained per sample on average. Sequenced by immunoSEQ multiplex PCR; TCRdb stores in-frame clones only, minus some. The table includes about 2,600 clones, roughly 53% detected once. This receptor was taken from a man aged 55 to 69 with T-cell large granular lymphocyte leukemia. Some clones in this sample may be carry-over from other donors' samples. The specimen was peripheral blood mononuclear cells. This chain uses TRBV14 with TRBJ2-3, with D perhaps TRBD1 (5 bases). The chain's CDR3 is CASSQAQGFTDTQYF. Here the CDR3 DNA reads TGTGCCAGCAGCCAAGCTCAGGGATTCACAGATACGCAGTATTTT.